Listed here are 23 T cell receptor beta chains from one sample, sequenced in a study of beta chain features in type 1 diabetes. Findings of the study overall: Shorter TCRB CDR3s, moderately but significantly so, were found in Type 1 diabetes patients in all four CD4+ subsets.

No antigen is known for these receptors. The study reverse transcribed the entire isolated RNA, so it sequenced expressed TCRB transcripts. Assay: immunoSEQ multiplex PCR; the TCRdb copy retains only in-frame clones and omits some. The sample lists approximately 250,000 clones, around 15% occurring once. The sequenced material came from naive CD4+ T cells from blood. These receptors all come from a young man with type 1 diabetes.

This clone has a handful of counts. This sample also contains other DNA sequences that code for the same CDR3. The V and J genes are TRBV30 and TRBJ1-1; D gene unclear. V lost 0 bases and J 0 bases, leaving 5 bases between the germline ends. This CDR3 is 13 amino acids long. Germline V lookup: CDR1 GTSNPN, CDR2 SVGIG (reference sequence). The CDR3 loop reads CAWSVLVNTEAFF. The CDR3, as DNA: TGTGCCTGGAGTGTATTAGTGAACACTGAAGCTTTCTTT.

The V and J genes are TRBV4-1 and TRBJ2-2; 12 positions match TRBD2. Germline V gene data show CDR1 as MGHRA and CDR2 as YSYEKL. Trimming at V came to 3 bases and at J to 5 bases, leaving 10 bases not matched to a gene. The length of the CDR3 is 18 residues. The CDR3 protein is CASSHGLAGKVGTGELFF. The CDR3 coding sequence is TGCGCCAGCAGCCACGGACTAGCGGGAAAGGTTGGGACCGGGGAGCTGTTTTTT.

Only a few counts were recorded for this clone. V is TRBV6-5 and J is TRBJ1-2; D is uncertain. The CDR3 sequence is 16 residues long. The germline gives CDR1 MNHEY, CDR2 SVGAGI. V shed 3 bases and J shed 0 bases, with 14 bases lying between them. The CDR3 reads CASSYHGQKSNYGYTF. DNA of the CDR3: TGTGCCAGCAGTTATCACGGGCAGAAGTCTAACTATGGCTACACCTTC.

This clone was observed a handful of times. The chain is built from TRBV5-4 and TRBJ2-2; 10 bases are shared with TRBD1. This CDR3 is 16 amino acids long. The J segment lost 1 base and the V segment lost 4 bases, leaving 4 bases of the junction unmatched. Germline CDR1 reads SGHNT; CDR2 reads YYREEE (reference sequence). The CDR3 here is CASSVDRGVNTGELFF. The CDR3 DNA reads TGTGCCAGCAGCGTGGACAGGGGGGTGAACACCGGGGAGCTGTTTTTT.

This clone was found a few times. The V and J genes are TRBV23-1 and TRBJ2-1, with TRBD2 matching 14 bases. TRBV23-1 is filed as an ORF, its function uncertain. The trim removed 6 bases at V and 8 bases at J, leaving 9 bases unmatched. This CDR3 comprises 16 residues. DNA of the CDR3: TGCGCCAGCAGCCGACTAGCGGGAGGGCTTCTTCATGAGCAGTTCTTC. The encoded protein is CASSRLAGGLLHEQFF.

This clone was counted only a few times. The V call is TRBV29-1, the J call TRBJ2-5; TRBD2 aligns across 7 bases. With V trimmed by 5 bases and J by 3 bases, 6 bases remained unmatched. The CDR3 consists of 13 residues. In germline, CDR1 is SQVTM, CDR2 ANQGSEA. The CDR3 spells CSVLRGGEETQYF. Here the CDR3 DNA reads TGCAGCGTTTTAAGGGGAGGGGAAGAGACCCAGTACTTC.

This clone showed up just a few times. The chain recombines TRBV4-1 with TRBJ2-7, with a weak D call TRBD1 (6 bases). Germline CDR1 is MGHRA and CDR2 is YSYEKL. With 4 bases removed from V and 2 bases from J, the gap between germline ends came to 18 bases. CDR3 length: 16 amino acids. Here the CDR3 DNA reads TGCGCCAGCAGCCTCGGGCGAGGGACATCGGCCTACGAGCAGTACTTC. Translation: CASSLGRGTSAYEQYF.

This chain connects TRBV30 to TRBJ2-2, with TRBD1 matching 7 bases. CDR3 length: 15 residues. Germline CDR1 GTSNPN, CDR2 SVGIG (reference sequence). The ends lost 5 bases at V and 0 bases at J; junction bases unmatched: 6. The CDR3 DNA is TGTGCCTGGTCTACCGGGACAGCGAACACCGGGGAGCTGTTTTTT. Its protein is CAWSTGTANTGELFF.

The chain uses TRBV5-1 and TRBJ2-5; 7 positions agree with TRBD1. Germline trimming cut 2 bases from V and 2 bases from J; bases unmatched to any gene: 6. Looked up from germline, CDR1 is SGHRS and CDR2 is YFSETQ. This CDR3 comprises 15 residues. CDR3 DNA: TGCGCCAGCAGCTTTACAGGGGCCATACAAGAGACCCAGTACTTC. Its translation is CASSFTGAIQETQYF.

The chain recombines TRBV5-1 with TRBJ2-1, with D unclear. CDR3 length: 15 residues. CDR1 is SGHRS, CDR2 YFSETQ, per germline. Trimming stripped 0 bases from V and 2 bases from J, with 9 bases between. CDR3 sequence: CASSLGATPYNEQFF. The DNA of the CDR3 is TGCGCCAGCAGCTTGGGGGCTACCCCCTACAATGAGCAGTTCTTC.

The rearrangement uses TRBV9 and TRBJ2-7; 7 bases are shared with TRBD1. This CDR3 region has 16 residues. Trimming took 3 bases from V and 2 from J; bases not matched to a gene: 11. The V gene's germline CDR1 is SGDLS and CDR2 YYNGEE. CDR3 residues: CASSEPPGTAPYEQYF. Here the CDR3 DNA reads TGTGCCAGCAGCGAGCCCCCCGGGACAGCTCCCTACGAGCAGTACTTC.

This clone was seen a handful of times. This CDR3 is CAISKTSGTADTQYF. CDR3 nucleotides: TGTGCCATCAGCAAGACTAGCGGGACGGCAGATACGCAGTATTTT. The chain uses TRBV10-3 and TRBJ2-3; the match to TRBD2 covers 11 bases. The CDR3 length is 15 residues. Germline V gene sequence: CDR1 ENHRY, CDR2 SYGVKD. J was trimmed by 4 bases and V by 6 bases; bases with no gene match: 6.

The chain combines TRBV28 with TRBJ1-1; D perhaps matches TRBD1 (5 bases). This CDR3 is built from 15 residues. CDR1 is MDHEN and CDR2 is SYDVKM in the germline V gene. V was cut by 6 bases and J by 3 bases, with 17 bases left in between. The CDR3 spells CASRAQGFVDTEAFF. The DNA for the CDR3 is TGTGCCAGCAGGGCCCAGGGTTTTGTGGACACTGAAGCTTTCTTT.

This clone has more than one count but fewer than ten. The CDR3 spells CASSTSSTSGPYNEQFF. The CDR3 region has the DNA TGTGCCAGCAGCACCAGCTCAACTAGCGGACCTTACAATGAGCAGTTCTTC. This rearrangement joins TRBV9 to TRBJ2-1; 8 nucleotides agree with TRBD2. Trimming cost V 4 bases and J 4 bases; bases outside gene matches: 13. This CDR3 region has 17 residues. Germline CDR1 reads SGDLS; CDR2 reads YYNGEE.

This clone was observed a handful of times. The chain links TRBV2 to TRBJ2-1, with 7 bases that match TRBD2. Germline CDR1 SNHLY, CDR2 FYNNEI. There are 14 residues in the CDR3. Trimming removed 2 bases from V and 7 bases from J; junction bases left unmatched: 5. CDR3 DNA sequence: TGTGCCAGCAGTGAAAGGGACTATTCGAATGAGCAGTTCTTC. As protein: CASSERDYSNEQFF.

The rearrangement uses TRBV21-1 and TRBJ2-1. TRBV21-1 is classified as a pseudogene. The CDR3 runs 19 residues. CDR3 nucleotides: TGTGCCAGCACCTGGGGGCGGCTAGCGAGACGTCCTCTCTACAATGAGCAGTTCTTC. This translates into CASTWGRLARRPLYNEQFF.

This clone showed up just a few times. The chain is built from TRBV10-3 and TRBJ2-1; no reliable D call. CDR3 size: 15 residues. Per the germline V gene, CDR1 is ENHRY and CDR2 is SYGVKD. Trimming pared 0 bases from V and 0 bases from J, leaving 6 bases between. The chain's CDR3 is CAISESGSSYNEQFF. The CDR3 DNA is TGTGCCATCAGTGAGTCAGGCAGCTCCTACAATGAGCAGTTCTTC.

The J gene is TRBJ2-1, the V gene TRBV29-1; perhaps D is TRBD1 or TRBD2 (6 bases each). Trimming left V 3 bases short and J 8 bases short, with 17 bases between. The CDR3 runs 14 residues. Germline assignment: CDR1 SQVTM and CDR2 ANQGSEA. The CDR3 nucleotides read TGCAGCGTTGAGTCCGGGACTGGGGGCGATGAGCAGTTCTTC. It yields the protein CSVESGTGGDEQFF.

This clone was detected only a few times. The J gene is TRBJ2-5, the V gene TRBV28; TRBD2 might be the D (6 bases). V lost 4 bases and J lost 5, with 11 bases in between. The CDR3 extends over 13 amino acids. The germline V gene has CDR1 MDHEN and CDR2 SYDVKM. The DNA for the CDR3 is TGTGCCAGCAGTTCGGGAGTCGGGGAGACCCAGTACTTC. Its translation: CASSSGVGETQYF.

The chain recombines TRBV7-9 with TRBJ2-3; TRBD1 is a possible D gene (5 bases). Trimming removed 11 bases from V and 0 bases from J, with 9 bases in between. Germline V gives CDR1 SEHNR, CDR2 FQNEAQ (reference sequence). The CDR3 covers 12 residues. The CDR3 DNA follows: TGTGCCTACAGACAGAGCACAGATACGCAGTATTTT. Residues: CAYRQSTDTQYF. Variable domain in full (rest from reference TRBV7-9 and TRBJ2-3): DTGVSQNPRHKITKRGQNVTFRCDPISEHNRLYWYRQTLGQGPEFLTYFQNEAQLEKSRLLSDRFSAERPKGSFSTLEIQRTEQGDSAMYLCAYRQSTDTQYFGPGTRLTVL.

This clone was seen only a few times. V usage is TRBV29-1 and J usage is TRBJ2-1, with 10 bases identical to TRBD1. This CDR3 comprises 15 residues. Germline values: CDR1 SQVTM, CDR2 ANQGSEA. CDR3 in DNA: TGCGTGGGACAGGGGACCATGAGCTCCTACAATGAGCAGTTCTTC. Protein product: CVGQGTMSSYNEQFF.

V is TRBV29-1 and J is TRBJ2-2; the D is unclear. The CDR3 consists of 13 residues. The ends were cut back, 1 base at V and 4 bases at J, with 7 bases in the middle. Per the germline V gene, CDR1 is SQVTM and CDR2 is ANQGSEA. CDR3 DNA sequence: TGCAGCGTTGAAGGAGAGTTCACCGGGGAGCTGTTTTTT. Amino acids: CSVEGEFTGELFF.

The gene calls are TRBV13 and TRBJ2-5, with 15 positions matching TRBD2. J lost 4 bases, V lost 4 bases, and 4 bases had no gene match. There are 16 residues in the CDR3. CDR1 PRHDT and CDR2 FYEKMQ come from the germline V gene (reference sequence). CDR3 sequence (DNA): TGTGCCAGCAGCTCCGGACTAGCGGGAGGGGGAGAGACCCAGTACTTC. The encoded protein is CASSSGLAGGGETQYF. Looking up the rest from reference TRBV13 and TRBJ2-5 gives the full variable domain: AAGVIQSPRHLIKEKRETATLKCYPIPRHDTVYWYQQGPGQDPQFLISFYEKMQSDKGSIPDRFSAQQFSDYHSELNMSSLELGDSALYFCASSSGLAGGGETQYFGPGTRLLVL.